This T cell receptor (beta chain) was obtained from a study of blood T cell repertoires in COVID-19. Study-level information: The United States, Italy and Spain supplied acute and convalescent COVID-19 samples. Sources were T cells, B-cell-depleted T cells, or PBMCs; the material itself was cDNA or gDNA.

Original methodology: Reference gene primers were amplified, and this amplification served to estimate nucleated cell counts. TCRdb's table, derived via immunoSEQ multiplex PCR, lists solely in-frame clones and lacks some. The D gene and trimming were derived from the DNA, and the V and J assignments and clone size from that table. Of about 370,000 clones in the sample, about 90% were seen once. Followed over time, Seattle patients had been enrolled while infection was active. This sequence originates from a woman aged 25-40 years with COVID-19, enrolled during active disease. The sequenced sample consisted of peripheral blood.

The CDR3 nucleotides read TGCGCCAGCAAGCAGGGGCTTCCTGATGGCTACACCTTC. Its protein is CASKQGLPDGYTF. V is TRBV5-1 and J is TRBJ1-2; D possibly corresponds to TRBD1 (6 bases). The CDR3 runs 13 residues. The V end lost 6 bases, the J end lost 6 bases, and 15 bases lay between the germline ends. Germline V gene lookup returns CDR1 SGHRS and CDR2 YFSETQ.